Below are 29 T cell receptor beta chains sequenced from a single sample in a study of T cell responses to AZD1222 COVID-19 vaccine. Sequenced by immunoSEQ multiplex PCR; TCRdb stores in-frame clones only, minus some. The sample shows about 66,000 clones, about nine tenths of them seen only once. Source: peripheral blood, taken 28 days after the second dose of the MenACWY control vaccine. The receptors were sampled from an adult who received the MenACWY meningococcal vaccine as a control.

J is TRBJ2-4 and V is TRBV28; either TRBD1 or TRBD2 may fit D (5 bases each). CDR1 is MDHEN and CDR2 is SYDVKM in the germline V gene. The CDR3 has 14 amino acids. V was shortened by 7 bases and J by 7 bases, with 17 bases between the two germline ends. The CDR3 region has the DNA TGTGCCAGCACACCCGGGCTAGAGGGGAACATTCAGTACTTC. Amino acid sequence: CASTPGLEGNIQYF.

The rearrangement links TRBV29-1 to TRBJ2-1; maybe TRBD1 (5 bases). The CDR3 consists of 12 residues. Germline V gene lookup returns CDR1 SQVTM and CDR2 ANQGSEA. Deletions cut 3 bases from V and 8 bases from J, with 11 bases between. In DNA, the CDR3 is TGCAGCGTTGAGCCAGGGATCCATGAGCAGTTCTTC. Protein product: CSVEPGIHEQFF.

The rearrangement uses TRBV9 and TRBJ1-2; TRBD1 might be the D (5 bases). The germline CDR1 and CDR2 sequences are SGDLS and YYNGEE. V lost 3 bases to trimming and J lost 6 bases, with 18 bases between them. CDR3 length: 15 residues. For the CDR3, the DNA is TGTGCCAGCAGCGAGGCTTATCGCGGGGGGGATGGCTACACCTTC. It yields the protein CASSEAYRGGDGYTF.

The chain carries TRBV27 and TRBJ2-1; 10 nucleotides match TRBD2. J gave up 8 bases and V 10 bases, and 8 bases lay outside the gene matches. Germline V gene sequence: CDR1 MNHEY, CDR2 SMNVEV (reference sequence). The CDR3 consists of 13 residues. The CDR3 bases are TGTGCCACCTCGAAGCGGGAGGGCGATGAGCAGTTCTTC. Translated, it gives CATSKREGDEQFF.

The chain employs TRBV29-1 and TRBJ2-7, with 14 bases aligning to TRBD2. Trimming at V came to 0 bases and at J to 3 bases, leaving 4 bases not matched to a gene. Germline V gene sequence: CDR1 SQVTM, CDR2 ANQGSEA. The CDR3 loop spans 16 amino acids. CDR3 DNA: TGCAGCGTTGAAGACCCCGGACTAGCGGGGGGCTACGAGCAGTACTTC. Its protein product is CSVEDPGLAGGYEQYF.

This chain links TRBV12-5 with TRBJ2-1, with D hard to call. Germline V gene lookup returns CDR1 LGHNT and CDR2 FRNRAP. V was shortened by 1 base and J by 1 base, with 8 bases between the two germline ends. The CDR3 is 15 residues long. CDR3 amino acids: CASGLGSGSYNEQFF. CDR3 DNA sequence: TGTGCTAGTGGTTTGGGCTCTGGTTCCTACAATGAGCAGTTCTTC.

This clone was recorded only once. The rearrangement joins TRBV6-5 to TRBJ2-7; tentatively, D is TRBD2 (5 bases). Germline V CDR1 and CDR2: MNHEY, SVGAGI. Trimming stripped 7 bases from V and 6 bases from J, with 16 bases between. This CDR3 has 13 amino acids. This chain's CDR3 is CASTQWRFSEQYF. For the CDR3, the DNA is TGTGCCAGCACCCAGTGGAGGTTTAGCGAGCAGTACTTC.

The V and J genes are TRBV12-3 or TRBV12-4 and TRBJ1-1; D not certain. The V end was cut by 3 bases, the J end by 7 bases, with 12 bases between. CDR3 size: 13 residues. Here the CDR3 reads CASSFRQLDEAFF. The CDR3 DNA sequence: TGTGCCAGCAGTTTTCGGCAGTTGGATGAAGCTTTCTTT.

The chain carries TRBV4-3 and TRBJ1-1; no reliable D call. The germline V and J ends were trimmed by 0 bases and 1 base, with 6 bases remaining between them. This CDR3 comprises 14 residues. Germline values: CDR1 LGHNA, CDR2 YSLEER. The CDR3: CASSQDSRNTEAFF. The DNA of the CDR3 is TGCGCCAGCAGCCAAGACAGTCGGAACACTGAAGCTTTCTTT.

The V and J genes are TRBV18 and TRBJ2-7; D is unclear. The CDR3 runs to 14 residues. CDR1 is KGHSH, CDR2 LQKENI, per germline. V was clipped by 2 bases and J by 2 bases, with 10 bases between them. The CDR3 protein is CASSPASTPYEQYF. CDR3 bases: TGTGCCAGCTCACCAGCTAGTACCCCCTACGAGCAGTACTTC.

This chain connects TRBV10-3 to TRBJ2-4; D is unresolved. From germline, CDR1 is ENHRY and CDR2 SYGVKD. This CDR3 is built from 17 residues. With 0 bases removed from V and 2 bases from J, the gap between germline ends came to 14 bases. The CDR3, as DNA: TGTGCCATCAGTGAGTCGATCGGTAATACTTCCAAAAACATTCAGTACTTC. Protein product: CAISESIGNTSKNIQYF.

The CDR3 sequence is CASSLDPMGGELFF. The CDR3 DNA reads TGTGCCAGCAGCTTAGACCCGATGGGCGGGGAGCTGTTTTTT. The chain has TRBV7-2 and TRBJ2-2, with D hard to call. The ends were cut back, 1 base at V and 7 bases at J, with 10 bases in the middle. CDR3 length equals 14 residues. CDR1 and CDR2 from the germline V gene are SGHTA and FQGNSA.

The V and J genes are TRBV10-2 and TRBJ2-6; D perhaps matches TRBD2 (5 bases). The CDR3 runs to 17 residues. Trimming left V 1 base short and J 4 bases short, with 14 bases between. Germline V CDR1 and CDR2: WSHSY, SAAADI. For the CDR3, the DNA is TGCGCCAGCAGTGAGTTTGTGAGGGTCGGGGGGGCCAACGTCCTGACTTTC. This sequence encodes CASSEFVRVGGANVLTF.

The chain has TRBV19 and TRBJ2-7; tentatively, D is TRBD2 (5 bases). Trimming left V 4 bases short and J 2 bases short, with 12 bases between. Germline CDR1 and CDR2: LNHDA and SQIVND (reference sequence). CDR3 size: 14 residues. In DNA form, the CDR3 reads TGTGCCAGTAGTAATGCGGGTCGAACCTACGAGCAGTACTTC. Its translation: CASSNAGRTYEQYF.

This clone was seen only once. This sequence joins TRBV6-6 and TRBJ1-2; no reliable D call. Germline loops: CDR1 MNHNY, CDR2 SVGAGI (reference sequence). The CDR3 is 13 amino acids. Trimming cost V 4 bases and J 8 bases, with 14 bases left between them. The CDR3 protein is CASSSGQQMGYTF. Written as DNA, the CDR3 is TGTGCCAGCAGTTCTGGGCAGCAAATGGGCTACACCTTC.

J is TRBJ1-1 and V is TRBV18; no clear D. The V and J ends lost 3 bases and 0 bases respectively, with 8 bases between them. Germline CDR1 and CDR2: KGHSH and LQKENI. The CDR3 runs 14 residues. This CDR3 reads CASSPGSVNTEAFF. The CDR3, as DNA: TGTGCCAGCTCACCGGGGTCCGTGAACACTGAAGCTTTCTTT.

The V and J genes are TRBV6-5 and TRBJ2-7; 8 nucleotides agree with TRBD2. The V segment lost 6 bases and the J segment 3 bases; nucleotides outside the gene matches: 7. Germline assignment: CDR1 MNHEY and CDR2 SVGAGI. The CDR3 has 14 amino acids. CDR3 bases: TGTGCCAGCAGGGCGACTAGCGCGTACTACGAGCAGTACTTC. Translating it yields CASRATSAYYEQYF.

The J gene is TRBJ2-1, the V gene TRBV29-1, with a tentative D call TRBD2 (6 bases). Germline V gene data show CDR1 as SQVTM and CDR2 as ANQGSEA. The CDR3 is made up of 12 amino acids. Trimming removed 4 bases at V and 5 bases at J, with 9 bases between. The CDR3 region has the DNA TGCAGCGTTGGTAGGAGGGACAATGAGCAGTTCTTC. Translated, it gives CSVGRRDNEQFF.

This chain uses TRBV29-1 with TRBJ2-7, with 10 bases identical to TRBD2. The germline CDR1 and CDR2 sequences are SQVTM and ANQGSEA. This CDR3 comprises 13 residues. The V segment lost 4 bases and the J segment 4 bases; nucleotides outside the gene matches: 4. The CDR3 nucleotides are TGCAGCGTTGTTGCTAGCGGGGGATACGAGCAGTACTTC. It encodes CSVVASGGYEQYF.

For the CDR3, the DNA is TGTGCCAGCAGCTCCCCACCGGACAGGAGTAGCTCCTACGAGCAGTACTTC. Protein: CASSSPPDRSSSYEQYF. This sequence joins TRBV7-9 and TRBJ2-7, with 7 positions matching TRBD1. Germline V gene lookup returns CDR1 SEHNR and CDR2 FQNEAQ (reference sequence). V was pared by 4 bases and J by 0 bases, with 12 bases of the junction left unmatched. This CDR3 has 17 amino acids.

The genes are TRBV7-2 and TRBJ1-1; possible D gene TRBD1, 5 bases. Trimming stripped 1 base from V and 11 bases from J, with 14 bases between. Germline V gene data show CDR1 as SGHTA and CDR2 as FQGNSA. This CDR3 spans 13 amino acids. CDR3 amino acids: CASSLDVAGPAFF. As DNA, the CDR3 is TGTGCCAGCAGCTTAGATGTGGCAGGGCCGGCTTTCTTT.

This clone has only one observation. CDR3 coding DNA: TGTGCCAGCAGTTTATCAGCCAGGTCTGGGGCCAACGTCCTGACTTTC. It encodes CASSLSARSGANVLTF. The V gene is TRBV27, the J gene TRBJ2-6; no clear D. CDR3 length equals 16 residues. V was shortened by 0 bases and J by 1 base, with 7 bases between the two germline ends. In germline, CDR1 is MNHEY, CDR2 SMNVEV (reference sequence).

J is TRBJ1-2 and V is TRBV6-6; TRBD1 matches at 9 bases. CDR1 MNHNY and CDR2 SVGAGI come from the germline V gene (reference sequence). This CDR3 comprises 14 residues. V was pared by 5 bases and J by 4 bases, with 5 bases of the junction left unmatched. The CDR3 DNA follows: TGTGCCAGCAGTCCTCCGACAGGGGGCTATGGCTACACCTTC. Translating it yields CASSPPTGGYGYTF.

This clone was found once. This sequence joins TRBV5-4 and TRBJ1-1; TRBD1 might be the D (5 bases). V lost 2 bases and J 1 base, leaving 6 bases between the germline ends. The germline gives CDR1 SGHNT, CDR2 YYREEE (reference sequence). The CDR3 has 13 amino acids. CDR3 loop: CASSFRGNTEAFF. CDR3 in DNA: TGTGCCAGCAGCTTTAGGGGGAACACTGAAGCTTTCTTT. The whole variable domain, filled in from reference TRBV5-4 and TRBJ1-1, reads ETGVTQSPTHLIKTRGQQVTLRCSSQSGHNTVSWYQQALGQGPQFIFQYYREEENGRGNFPPRFSGLQFPNYSSELNVNALELDDSALYLCASSFRGNTEAFFGQGTRLTVV.

This clone has just one count. The chain has TRBV21-1 and TRBJ2-1. TRBV21-1 counts as a pseudogene. This CDR3 comprises 16 residues. The CDR3 DNA sequence: TGTGCCAGCAGCAAAGATAAATTCTGGCCCGCGAATGAGCAGTTCTTC. Its protein is CASSKDKFWPANEQFF.

This clone turned up a few times. The V gene is TRBV10-3, the J gene TRBJ1-1; unclear D gene. The length of the CDR3 is 13 residues. CDR1 is ENHRY, CDR2 SYGVKD, per germline. V gave up 3 bases and J gave up 0 bases, with 5 bases separating them. The CDR3 region is CAISERVNTEAFF. CDR3 coding DNA: TGTGCCATCAGTGAAAGAGTGAACACTGAAGCTTTCTTT.

The rearrangement joins TRBV7-2 to TRBJ2-2; TRBD2 aligns across 10 bases. The CDR3 sequence is 16 residues long. CDR1 SGHTA and CDR2 FQGNSA come from the germline V gene. The V segment lost 5 bases and the J segment 7 bases; nucleotides outside the gene matches: 10. CDR3 sequence reads: CASSPGLAGAGGELFF. The DNA of the CDR3 is TGTGCCAGCAGCCCCGGGCTAGCGGGAGCTGGCGGGGAGCTGTTTTTT.

This clone showed up just a few times. The V call is TRBV30, the J call TRBJ2-5; D ambiguous. V shed 1 base and J shed 5 bases, with 8 bases lying between them. CDR1 and CDR2 (germline): GTSNPN, SVGIG (reference sequence). CDR3 length equals 12 residues. CDR3 nucleotides: TGTGCCTGGAGTGCGGGTGGGGAGACCCAGTACTTC. It is translated as CAWSAGGETQYF.

The CDR3 nucleotides are TGCAGCGCCCTGGGGGACCGGACAGCGAGGAACACTGAAGCTTTCTTT. Its protein is CSALGDRTARNTEAFF. The chain couples TRBV29-1 to TRBJ1-1, with D perhaps matching TRBD1 (6 bases). V was shortened by 7 bases and J by 1 base, with 22 bases between the two germline ends. The CDR3 is 16 amino acids. Germline CDR1 is SQVTM and CDR2 is ANQGSEA. Drawing the rest from reference TRBV29-1 and TRBJ1-1, the complete variable domain is SAVISQKPSRDICQRGTSLTIQCQVDSQVTMMFWYRQQPGQSLTLIATANQGSEATYESGFVIDKFPISRPNLTFSTLTVSNMSPEDSSIYLCSALGDRTARNTEAFFGQGTRLTVV.